Below are 18 T cell receptor beta chains sequenced from a single sample in a study of identical twins. TCRdb ran MiXCR on the 5' RACE reads and lists one entry per CDR3 protein. The sample holds approximately 350,000 distinct CDR3 sequences, approximately 13% seen once. The data also belong to a second study, concerning yellow fever vaccine responses in identical twins.

The sequenced material came from CD8+ T cells sorted from blood. The receptors here all came from a young woman in good health.

As to this clonotype: A much larger clone lies a single base off, so this may be a read error. V usage is TRBV29-1 and J usage is TRBJ1-1; no clear D. Germline V lookup: CDR1 SQVTM, CDR2 ANQGSEA. The CDR3 totals 11 residues. The chain's CDR3 is CSVEQNTKAFF. CDR3 bases: TGCAGCGTTGAACAGAACACTAAAGCTTTCTTT.

This clonotype was found a few times. The V and J genes are TRBV5-1 and TRBJ2-1; no reliable D call. This CDR3 has 13 amino acids. The V gene lost 5 bases and the J gene lost 5 bases, with 11 bases spanning the gap. Germline V gene lookup returns CDR1 SGHRS and CDR2 YFSETQ. The CDR3: CASRHIKNNEQFF. The CDR3 DNA sequence: TGCGCCAGCAGGCACATCAAAAACAATGAGCAGTTCTTC. Together with reference TRBV5-1 and TRBJ2-1, the CDR3 gives the full variable domain: KAGVTQTPRYLIKTRGQQVTLSCSPISGHRSVSWYQQTPGQGLQFLFEYFSETQRNKGNFPGRFSGRQFSNSRSEMNVSTLELGDSALYLCASRHIKNNEQFFGPGTRLTVL.

This clonotype appeared a few times. This rearrangement joins TRBV27 to TRBJ1-5, with a tentative D call TRBD1 (5 bases). Germline V gene lookup returns CDR1 MNHEY and CDR2 SMNVEV (reference sequence). Trimming removed 11 bases at V and 1 base at J, with 12 bases between. The CDR3 contains 13 residues. In DNA form, the CDR3 reads TGTGCCCAATGGCAGGGAAGCAATCAGCCCCAGCATTTT. Its protein is CAQWQGSNQPQHF.

This clonotype was seen repeatedly, ten times or more. This chain links TRBV20-1 with TRBJ2-2; D gene unclear. The germline V gene encodes CDR1 DFQATT and CDR2 SNEGSKA (reference sequence). The ends were cut back, 5 bases at V and 1 base at J, with 11 bases in the middle. The CDR3 runs to 14 residues. The CDR3 DNA reads as TGCAGTGCTGCGCTCCTTCTGAACACCGGGGAGCTGTTTTTT. As protein: CSAALLLNTGELFF.

This clonotype was seen a few times. The V call is TRBV14, the J call TRBJ2-1, with D possibly TRBD2 on 5 matching bases. V was shortened by 4 bases and J by 7 bases, with 11 bases between the two germline ends. This CDR3 has 13 amino acids. CDR1 is SGHDN, CDR2 FVKESK, per germline. DNA for the CDR3: TGTGCCAGCAGCCTTACTAGTACGAATGAGCAGTTCTTC. Protein product: CASSLTSTNEQFF. Filled out from reference TRBV14 and TRBJ2-1, the complete variable domain reads EAGVTQFPSHSVIEKGQTVTLRCDPISGHDNLYWYRRVMGKEIKFLLHFVKESKQDESGMPNNRFLAERTGGTYSTLKVQPAELEDSGVYFCASSLTSTNEQFFGPGTRLTVL.

This clonotype has only one observation. The V call is TRBV20-1, the J call TRBJ2-1; TRBD2 agrees at 10 bases. V gave up 5 bases and J gave up 5 bases; unmatched junction bases: 15. Germline values: CDR1 DFQATT, CDR2 SNEGSKA (reference sequence). This CDR3 spans 17 amino acids. The CDR3 region is CSAEPIGTSVWDNEQFF. CDR3 nucleotides: TGCAGTGCTGAACCCATCGGGACTAGCGTATGGGACAATGAGCAGTTCTTC.

A few counts support this clonotype. The chain has TRBV20-1 and TRBJ1-5, with D unclear. The CDR3 totals 15 residues. V was pared by 0 bases and J by 0 bases, with 9 bases between. Germline V lookup: CDR1 DFQATT, CDR2 SNEGSKA (reference sequence). The CDR3 nucleotides read TGCAGTGCTAGAGATCGTCAGAATAGCAATCAGCCCCAGCATTTT. This gives the protein CSARDRQNSNQPQHF.

This clonotype was counted a few times. The CDR3 protein is CASSYVPPDQPQHF. The CDR3 DNA reads TGTGCCAGCAGTTACGTACCGCCAGATCAGCCCCAGCATTTT. The chain links TRBV6-5 to TRBJ1-5; unclear D gene. Germline V gives CDR1 MNHEY, CDR2 SVGAGI. The CDR3 spans 14 residues. The V gene lost 2 bases and the J gene lost 5 bases, with 10 bases spanning the gap.

The chain combines TRBV6-1 with TRBJ2-5, with 8 bases that match TRBD1. With 6 bases clipped from V and 2 bases from J, the junction kept 5 bases outside the gene matches. The CDR3 covers 14 residues. Germline values: CDR1 MNHNS, CDR2 SASEGT. The CDR3: CASRTRTGQETQYF. CDR3 sequence (DNA): TGTGCCAGCAGGACCCGGACAGGGCAAGAGACCCAGTACTTC.

The chain uses TRBV5-4 and TRBJ2-5; D gene unclear. The CDR3 loop spans 12 amino acids. Trimming stripped 4 bases from V and 5 bases from J, with 9 bases between. The germline V gene encodes CDR1 SGHNT and CDR2 YYREEE (reference sequence). DNA for the CDR3: TGTGCCAGCAGCGACCCAAGGGAGACCCAGTACTTC. Translated: CASSDPRETQYF.

The sample holds a few counts of this clonotype. The chain links TRBV27 to TRBJ1-2, with D perhaps matching TRBD1 (5 bases). CDR3 length: 13 amino acids. Trimming pared 3 bases from V and 6 bases from J, leaving 11 bases between. The germline V gene has CDR1 MNHEY and CDR2 SMNVEV (reference sequence). The CDR3 here is CASSFRGANGYTF. As DNA, the CDR3 is TGTGCCAGCAGTTTTAGGGGTGCTAATGGCTACACCTTC.

There are a few counts of this clonotype. The V gene is TRBV7-6, the J gene TRBJ2-7; TRBD1 agrees at 9 bases. After removal of 3 bases from V and 5 bases from J, the junction contained 11 bases not matched to a gene. The CDR3 is made up of 16 amino acids. Germline CDR1 reads SGHVS; CDR2 reads FNYEAQ. CDR3 sequence reads: CASSLPGGGQGNEQYF. The CDR3 DNA reads as TGTGCCAGCAGCTTGCCCGGGGGTGGACAGGGGAACGAGCAGTACTTC. The whole variable domain, filled in from reference TRBV7-6 and TRBJ2-7, reads GAGVSQSPRYKVTKRGQDVALRCDPISGHVSLYWYRQALGQGPEFLTYFNYEAQQDKSGLPNDRFSAERPEGSISTLTIQRTEQRDSAMYRCASSLPGGGQGNEQYFGPGTRLTVT.

This chain connects TRBV20-1 to TRBJ2-1, with 10 positions matching TRBD2. This CDR3 comprises 16 residues. The junction had 20 bases not matched to a gene; V was cut back by 6 bases and J by 12 bases. Germline V lookup: CDR1 DFQATT, CDR2 SNEGSKA (reference sequence). This chain's CDR3 is CSATEPGTSAGSTQFF. For the CDR3, the DNA is TGCAGTGCCACCGAGCCCGGGACTAGCGCGGGGTCAACGCAGTTCTTC.

The chain recombines TRBV7-9 with TRBJ1-2; D remains ambiguous. Per the germline V gene, CDR1 is SEHNR and CDR2 is FQNEAQ (reference sequence). V was trimmed by 4 bases and J by 4 bases, leaving 10 bases between them. The CDR3 sequence is 13 residues long. CDR3 in DNA: TGTGCCAGCAGCTCCTTAGGCCTCTATGGCTACACCTTC. As protein: CASSSLGLYGYTF.

This clonotype was counted a few times. The V gene is TRBV20-1, the J gene TRBJ2-5; 8 nucleotides agree with TRBD2. The CDR3 length is 13 residues. V was clipped by 5 bases and J by 3 bases; unmatched bases: 5. Germline V gene data show CDR1 as DFQATT and CDR2 as SNEGSKA (reference sequence). The CDR3 reads CSAQRGNEETQYF. The CDR3 DNA reads as TGCAGTGCTCAGCGGGGGAACGAAGAGACCCAGTACTTC.

This chain connects TRBV29-1 to TRBJ2-7, with D unresolved. Germline CDR1 is SQVTM and CDR2 is ANQGSEA. V lost 6 bases, J lost 6 bases, and 24 bases lay in between. The length of the CDR3 is 15 residues. As DNA, the CDR3 is TGCAGCGTAATAAAGCGTGAGAGGCATCCATCCGAGCAGTACTTC. Translated: CSVIKRERHPSEQYF.

J is TRBJ2-5 and V is TRBV28; D call uncertain. Trimming took off 5 bases at V and 7 bases at J, with 14 bases between the two ends. CDR3 length: 13 amino acids. The germline V gene encodes CDR1 MDHEN and CDR2 SYDVKM. The CDR3 protein is CASSPLTGVTQYF. The CDR3 DNA is TGTGCCAGCAGTCCTTTGACTGGGGTGACCCAGTACTTC.

This clonotype was observed a few times. The rearrangement joins TRBV13 to TRBJ2-7; 7 nucleotides agree with TRBD1. The CDR3 consists of 14 residues. Germline V lookup: CDR1 PRHDT, CDR2 FYEKMQ (reference sequence). V shed 5 bases, J shed 5 bases, and the junction held 9 bases outside the gene matches. CDR3 residues: CASSGRDSRDEQYF. The CDR3 DNA follows: TGTGCCAGCAGCGGCCGGGACAGCAGGGACGAGCAGTACTTC.